A single sample gave rise to the 2 T cell receptor beta chains below, sequenced in a study of control samples from healthy donors and cancer patients (dated by TCRdb to the early 2020s). Library method: the immunoSEQ multiplex PCR assay. TCRdb took over this immuneACCESS table, retaining in-frame rearrangements with V and J assigned. Such tables are incomplete; in checked studies, under half of the missing clones stem from an unresolved V gene, and the remainder is unexplained. The sample has approximately 100,000 clones on record, approximately 84% of them singletons. The ten largest make up around 35% of the sample. Sequenced: PBMCs. The receptor set was obtained from a man aged 70-80 years with lung cancer.

The chain is built from TRBV6-6 and TRBJ1-1; TRBD1 matches at 7 bases. This CDR3 contains 14 residues. Germline V CDR1 and CDR2: MNHNY, SVGAGI (reference sequence). The V segment lost 4 bases and the J segment 6 bases; nucleotides outside the gene matches: 8. CDR3 region: CASSSSTGNSEAFF. In DNA, the CDR3 is TGTGCCAGCAGTTCCTCGACAGGGAATTCTGAAGCTTTCTTT.

The J gene is TRBJ1-2, the V gene TRBV28, with unresolved D. The CDR3 totals 14 residues. Trimming cost V 5 bases and J 2 bases, with 12 bases left between them. Germline CDR1 and CDR2: MDHEN and SYDVKM. The CDR3: CASSHLQGNYGYTF. The CDR3 coding sequence is TGTGCCAGCAGTCATCTACAAGGGAACTATGGCTACACCTTC.